The clone carrying this T cell receptor (beta chain) has more than one count but fewer than ten. This CDR3 region has 13 residues. V lost 3 bases and J lost 2; bases outside the gene matches: 0. The germline V gene encodes CDR1 LGHNA and CDR2 YNFKEQ. After constant-region reverse-primer amplification, full-length variable regions underwent semi-nested PCR with Nested Universal Primer A. From the 5' RACE reads, TCRdb called clonotypes with MiXCR, one entry per CDR3 protein. This table has some 32,000 distinct CDR3 sequences, roughly 25% appearing once. What was sequenced was memory CD4+ T cells sorted from blood. Subset in this sample: memory CD4+ T cells, CD4+CD45RO+CD25-. The source of this sequence is a female donor with breast cancer. V and J are TRBV4-2 and TRBJ2-5, with 7 bases aligning to TRBD2. The CDR3 DNA sequence: TGTGCCAGCAGCCAGGGACTACAAGAGACCCAGTACTTC. Protein: CASSQGLQETQYF.